This TCR beta chain was recovered during a study of cytomegalovirus exposure and HLA in healthy donors. In regard to this clone: The antigen is not known. The junction differs from germline at one of its ends, possibly a read error. This sample includes further DNA sequences coding for the same CDR3.

Study-wide findings and caveats: Within the data, a cluster of highly shared sequence variants was likely a sequencing artifact. As was reported, the HLA-A and HLA-B alleles of most subjects were accurately predicted from TCR beta sequences. Near-uniform donor sequencing depth was presumed by presence/absence analyses.

The PCR made use of 60 Vbeta and 13 Jbeta primers. Clones were sequenced by immunoSEQ multiplex PCR, and TCRdb holds only the in-frame ones, with some missing. In the table there are roughly 100,000 clones, 70% to 75% of which are singletons. The CDR3 sequence is 14 residues long. Germline V gene lookup returns CDR1 SGHTA and CDR2 FQGTGA. The rearrangement uses TRBV7-3 and TRBJ1-1; a weak D match, TRBD1 (5 bases). Material: PBMCs. This clonotype was obtained from a middle-aged man in good health and CMV-seronegative. The CDR3, as DNA: TGTGCCAGCAGCTTAGCGGGACTGAACACTGAGGCTTTCTTT. It is translated as CASSLAGLNTEAFF.